The clone carrying this T cell receptor beta chain was seen many times. As yet, its antigen is unknown. Amplification of the TCR beta CDR3 regions used RNA transcripts (as template). Second-round multiplex PCR came after first-round RT-PCR with HTBI primers. One entry per CDR3 protein results from TCRdb running MiXCR on the multiplex PCR reads. The sample has 450,000 to 600,000 distinct CDR3 sequences, just under 40% seen once. Germline trimming cut 5 bases from V and 9 bases from J; bases unmatched to any gene: 17. The germline gives CDR1 DFQATT, CDR2 SNEGSKA (reference sequence). The CDR3 extends over 15 amino acids. These data come from a study of Graves' ophthalmopathy and Graves' hyperthyroidism. General study points: Most expanded clonotypes from thyroid (those above 0.001 frequency) were also found in blood.

Hyperthyroidism cases were recent diagnoses of under 2 months' duration in people aged 18 to 65. The chain combines TRBV20-1 with TRBJ2-5, with 8 bases fitting TRBD2. The source is an adult man with Graves' hyperthyroidism. The source material was peripheral blood or thyroid tissue (not recorded which). The CDR3 region is CSAPRPVAGSKAQYF. CDR3 nucleotide sequence: TGCAGTGCTCCCCGTCCGGTAGCGGGGAGCAAGGCCCAGTACTTC.